Listed below are T cell receptor beta chains from one sample, sequenced in a study of post-analysis software for immune sequencing data. TCRdb passed the PCR reads through MiXCR, listing each CDR3 protein once. The repertoire holds about 760,000 distinct CDR3 sequences, with roughly 30% as singletons. Sequences were obtained from blood. These receptors were obtained from a girl aged 10 to 17 with multiple sclerosis. The CDR3 runs from the conserved cysteine through the conserved F or W. A D gene is named only where the DNA matches it firmly. Size is stated for part of the rows, as once, few or many counts, or as a class when the clone is expanded.

j_call: TRBJ2-1
v_call: TRBV20-1
clone_size: few
d_call: .
cdr3_nt: TGCAGTGCTAGCATCGGCGGGAAGAGGTACAATGAGCAGTTCTTC
cdr3_aa: CSASIGGKRYNEQFF

j_call: TRBJ2-7
v_call: TRBV20-1
clone_size: once
d_call: .
cdr3_nt: TGCAGTGCAGGGTTTGGGGGAAGCTCCTACGAGCAGTACTTC
cdr3_aa: CSAGFGGSSYEQYF

j_call: TRBJ1-4
v_call: TRBV20-1
clone_size: few
d_call: TRBD1
cdr3_nt: TGCAGTGCTAGAGATAGGACAGGGACAACTAATGAAAAACTGTTTTTT
cdr3_aa: CSARDRTGTTNEKLFF

j_call: TRBJ2-1
v_call: TRBV12-3/TRBV12-4
clone_size: .
d_call: .
cdr3_nt: TGTGCCAGCAGTTTTATGGCCGTCGGAGCCGGGGGCAATGAGCAGTTCTTC
cdr3_aa: CASSFMAVGAGGNEQFF

j_call: TRBJ2-5
v_call: TRBV28
clone_size: .
d_call: .
cdr3_nt: TGTGCCAGCAGCGGACAGAGCCCAGAGACCCAGTACTTC
cdr3_aa: CASSGQSPETQYF

j_call: TRBJ2-7
v_call: TRBV6-1
clone_size: .
d_call: .
cdr3_nt: TGTGCCAGCACCCAACGGGGGCGGACCGGCTACGAGCAGTACTTC
cdr3_aa: CASTQRGRTGYEQYF

j_call: TRBJ2-5
v_call: TRBV5-1
clone_size: few
d_call: TRBD2
cdr3_nt: TGCGCCAGCAGCTTGACTAGCGGGGCGCGAACCCAGTACTTC
cdr3_aa: CASSLTSGARTQYF

j_call: TRBJ1-4
v_call: TRBV5-1
clone_size: .
d_call: TRBD1
cdr3_nt: TGCGCCAGCAGCGGTTCCCAAACCGGGACAGGGTATGAAAAACTGTTTTTT
cdr3_aa: CASSGSQTGTGYEKLFF

j_call: TRBJ2-6
v_call: TRBV11-2
clone_size: .
d_call: .
cdr3_nt: TGTGCCAGCAGCTTATTCCCTCCACTTTTCTCTGGGGCCAACGTCCTGACTTTC
cdr3_aa: CASSLFPPLFSGANVLTF

j_call: TRBJ2-1
v_call: TRBV7-9
clone_size: .
d_call: TRBD2
cdr3_nt: TGTGCCAGCAGCTTTAGAGTCACTAGCGGGGGAGCATTGGAGTTCTTC
cdr3_aa: CASSFRVTSGGALEFF

j_call: TRBJ1-5
v_call: TRBV7-2
clone_size: .
d_call: TRBD1
cdr3_nt: TGTGCCAGCAGCCCGAGGGGGCAGGGCAATCAGCCCCAGCATTTT
cdr3_aa: CASSPRGQGNQPQHF

j_call: TRBJ2-4
v_call: TRBV7-2
clone_size: .
d_call: TRBD2
cdr3_nt: TGTGCCAGCAGCTTAGGGGGAGGGACTCTAGCCAAAAACATTCAGTACTTC
cdr3_aa: CASSLGGGTLAKNIQYF

j_call: TRBJ2-3
v_call: TRBV20-1
clone_size: .
d_call: .
cdr3_nt: TGCAGTGCTAGAGGGTCTTCAGCGGACACTAGCACAGATACGCAGTATTTT
cdr3_aa: CSARGSSADTSTDTQYF

j_call: TRBJ2-7
v_call: TRBV6-2/TRBV6-3
clone_size: .
d_call: TRBD2
cdr3_nt: TGTGCCAGCAGTTACTCCCTAGCGGGAGTCGAGCAGTACTTC
cdr3_aa: CASSYSLAGVEQYF

j_call: TRBJ2-7
v_call: TRBV9
clone_size: .
d_call: TRBD2
cdr3_nt: TGTGCCAGCAGCGCCGGGACTAGAAGCTCCTACGAGCAGTACTTC
cdr3_aa: CASSAGTRSSYEQYF

j_call: TRBJ1-4
v_call: TRBV9
clone_size: .
d_call: .
cdr3_nt: TGTGCCAGCAGCGTAGGAATTTCCCTGATTAATGAAAAACTGTTTTTT
cdr3_aa: CASSVGISLINEKLFF

j_call: TRBJ2-7
v_call: TRBV15
clone_size: few
d_call: .
cdr3_nt: TGTGCCACCAGCAGAGACCCCTACAGGGCCTCCTACGAGCAGTACTTC
cdr3_aa: CATSRDPYRASYEQYF

j_call: TRBJ2-1
v_call: TRBV7-3
clone_size: once
d_call: .
cdr3_nt: TGTGCCAGCAACTCCGGGCCTAACAATGAGCAGTTCTTC
cdr3_aa: CASNSGPNNEQFF

j_call: TRBJ2-7
v_call: TRBV7-2
clone_size: many
d_call: TRBD1
cdr3_nt: TGTGCCAGCAGCTCCCGTAGGGACAGGCTGTCCTACGAGCAGTACTTC
cdr3_aa: CASSSRRDRLSYEQYF

j_call: TRBJ2-3
v_call: TRBV28
clone_size: .
d_call: .
cdr3_nt: TGTGCCAGCAGTCCCAGTTGGAGCACAGATACGCAGTATTTT
cdr3_aa: CASSPSWSTDTQYF

j_call: TRBJ2-1
v_call: TRBV19
clone_size: .
d_call: .
cdr3_nt: TGTGCCAGTAGTATAGATTTGGGACTCGGAGCGTACAATGAGCAGTTCTTC
cdr3_aa: CASSIDLGLGAYNEQFF

j_call: TRBJ2-4
v_call: TRBV7-2
clone_size: .
d_call: .
cdr3_nt: TGTGCCAGCAGCTTATCCAGCGTCTCATTCTTAGCCAAAAGCATTCAGTACTTC
cdr3_aa: CASSLSSVSFLAKSIQYF

j_call: TRBJ2-7
v_call: TRBV15
clone_size: .
d_call: .
cdr3_nt: TGTGCCACCAGCAGAGCCGGGGACTCCTACGAGCAGTACTTC
cdr3_aa: CATSRAGDSYEQYF

j_call: TRBJ2-3
v_call: TRBV11-2
clone_size: .
d_call: .
cdr3_nt: TGTGCCAGCAGTTCCCTCCACCTTCGGGATACGCAGTATTTT
cdr3_aa: CASSSLHLRDTQYF

j_call: TRBJ1-4
v_call: TRBV6-6
clone_size: .
d_call: .
cdr3_nt: TGTGCCAGCAGTTACGGGGGGCAGGGTAATGAAAAGCTGTTTTTT
cdr3_aa: CASSYGGQGNEKLFF

j_call: TRBJ2-7
v_call: TRBV6-2/TRBV6-3
clone_size: few
d_call: TRBD1
cdr3_nt: TGTGCCAGCAGTCAGACAGGGGACCCCTACGAGCAGTACTTC
cdr3_aa: CASSQTGDPYEQYF